The clone carrying this TCR beta chain has ten or more counts. As yet, its antigen is unknown. CDR3 length: 15 residues. V shed 5 bases, J shed 5 bases, and the junction held 9 bases outside the gene matches. This sample is drawn from a study of T cells in Graves' hyperthyroidism and ophthalmopathy. The study included ophthalmopathy patients with Clinical Activity Score at least 3, NOSPECS grade at least 4 and duration under 3 months. The study left out patients who had uncontrolled infection, other autoimmune disease, pregnancy or lactation. Overall study findings and caveats: Most thyroid clonotypes expanded above 0.001 appeared in blood too.

Using RNA transcripts as the source, TCR beta CDR3 regions were amplified. HTBI primers were the set used in a first-round RT-PCR of the TCR CDR3. TCRdb processed the multiplex PCR reads anew with MiXCR; each CDR3 protein has one entry. This repertoire shows about 590,000 distinct CDR3 sequences, 14% found once; its top ten account for about 6.6%. The sequenced material came from blood. The receptor comes from a woman aged 18-29 years with Graves' ophthalmopathy. This chain connects TRBV12-3 or TRBV12-4 to TRBJ2-3; 8 nucleotides match TRBD1. CDR3 coding DNA: TGTGCCAGCAGTCAGGGGGCGAGCCTCTTAGATACGCAGTATTTT. It yields the protein CASSQGASLLDTQYF.